What follows describes a single T cell receptor beta chain. The data belong to a study of blood T cell repertoires in COVID-19. Study-level information: Samples representing acute and convalescent COVID-19 were sourced from the United States, Italy and Spain. The analysed material was cDNA or gDNA that came from T cells, B-cell-depleted T cells, or PBMCs.

As handled by the study authors: Amplification from reference gene primers served as the basis for estimated nucleated cell counts. Generated by immunoSEQ multiplex PCR, the TCRdb table keeps only in-frame clones and is missing some. Clonal size and the V and J genes are those of that table, whereas D and trimming came from the DNA. The profile shows around 280,000 clones, just under 85% of them singletons. CDR1 and CDR2 (germline): MNHEY, SVGAGI. The CDR3 spans 13 residues. Trimming cost V 6 bases and J 4 bases, with 12 bases left between them. The source material was peripheral blood. The source of this sequence is a woman aged 45-60 years with active or convalescent COVID-19. The chain links TRBV6-5 to TRBJ1-2; tentative D call: TRBD1 (5 bases). The CDR3 DNA reads TGTGCCAGCAGGAACGGGGGGGGCTATGGCTACACCTTC. Translation: CASRNGGGYGYTF.